This passage covers 22 T cell receptor beta chains from one sample sequenced in a study of T cells in Graves' hyperthyroidism and ophthalmopathy. The CDR3 regions of TCR beta were amplified from RNA transcripts. A first-round RT-PCR of the TCR CDR3 used the HTBI primer set. TCRdb recomputed calls from the multiplex PCR reads with MiXCR, one row per CDR3 protein. The sample has around 700,000 distinct CDR3 sequences, about 17% seen once. The sample consisted of blood. These TCRs come from a woman between 45 and 60 years old with Graves' hyperthyroidism that later progressed to Graves' ophthalmopathy.

This chain uses TRBV10-1 with TRBJ2-2, with D tentatively TRBD1 or TRBD2 (5 bases each). The CDR3 is 16 amino acids. Germline V gene lookup returns CDR1 WNHNN and CDR2 SYGVQD (reference sequence). Trimming removed 8 bases at V and 1 base at J, with 17 bases between. CDR3 DNA sequence: TGCGCCAGCGGAGAATGGGACGGACTGAACACCGGGGAGCTGTTTTTT. This translates into CASGEWDGLNTGELFF.

The rearrangement joins TRBV28 to TRBJ1-3; D may be TRBD1 (5 bases). The CDR3 has 15 residues. Per the germline V gene, CDR1 is MDHEN and CDR2 is SYDVKM. Trimming stripped 5 bases from V and 0 bases from J, with 11 bases between. The CDR3: CASSPPQGSGNTIYF. CDR3 bases: TGTGCCAGCAGTCCGCCCCAGGGCTCTGGAAACACCATATATTTT.

The chain combines TRBV19 with TRBJ1-5; 9 nucleotides match TRBD1. The V gene's germline CDR1 is LNHDA and CDR2 SQIVND (reference sequence). The CDR3 loop spans 17 amino acids. V shed 6 bases and J 1 base; nucleotides not matched to a gene: 10. CDR3 nucleotides: TGTGCCAGTAGGCAAACCGGGACAGGGTTAAGCAATCAGCCCCAGCATTTT. It translates to CASRQTGTGLSNQPQHF. Using reference TRBV19 and TRBJ1-5 for the parts outside the CDR3, the full variable domain is DGGITQSPKYLFRKEGQNVTLSCEQNLNHDAMYWYRQDPGQGLRLIYYSQIVNDFQKGDIAEGYSVSREKKESFPLTVTSAQKNPTAFYLCASRQTGTGLSNQPQHFGDGTRLSIL.

This clonotype has just a few counts. The V and J genes are TRBV6-1 and TRBJ2-1; D is undetermined. The CDR3 contains 14 residues. V lost 5 bases to trimming and J lost 5 bases, with 13 bases between them. Germline CDR1 is MNHNS and CDR2 is SASEGT. CDR3 sequence reads: CASSYPGPNNEQFF. Here the CDR3 DNA reads TGTGCCAGCAGTTACCCCGGGCCGAACAATGAGCAGTTCTTC.

The chain joins TRBV19 to TRBJ1-5; D not certain. Germline V gives CDR1 LNHDA, CDR2 SQIVND (reference sequence). CDR3 length equals 15 residues. Trimming shortened V by 3 bases and J by 3 bases, and 12 bases separated the two germline ends. CDR3 DNA: TGTGCCAGTAGTATGCTCCAGACCAACAATCAGCCCCAGCATTTT. Encoded protein: CASSMLQTNNQPQHF.

This clonotype was recorded a few times. The gene calls are TRBV7-9 and TRBJ1-1; unclear D gene. The CDR3 runs 16 residues. Trimming took 3 bases from V and 0 from J, leaving 14 bases between them. CDR1 is SEHNR and CDR2 is FQNEAQ in the germline V gene (reference sequence). The CDR3 reads CASSLGTALLNTEAFF. The DNA of the CDR3 is TGTGCCAGCAGCTTGGGCACCGCTCTATTGAACACTGAAGCTTTCTTT.

This clonotype appeared a few times. The rearrangement uses TRBV20-1 and TRBJ2-3, with D tentatively TRBD2 (6 bases). Germline V gives CDR1 DFQATT, CDR2 SNEGSKA (reference sequence). V gave up 3 bases and J gave up 11 bases, with 18 bases separating them. The CDR3 loop spans 13 amino acids. The CDR3 region is CSARGGLPLEQYF. Written as DNA, the CDR3 is TGCAGTGCTAGGGGGGGACTGCCGTTGGAGCAGTATTTT.

This clonotype was found a few times. V and J are TRBV6-5 and TRBJ1-3, with a possible D match to TRBD1 (5 bases). The CDR3 sequence is 15 residues long. The V end was cut by 2 bases, the J end by 4 bases, with 12 bases between. The germline gives CDR1 MNHEY, CDR2 SVGAGI. The CDR3 reads CASSYPGTSGNTIYF. The CDR3 coding sequence is TGTGCCAGCAGTTACCCCGGGACGTCAGGAAACACCATATATTTT.

This clonotype was observed at least ten times. The rearrangement links TRBV3-1 to TRBJ1-6, with TRBD1 identical over 9 bases. The CDR3 covers 15 residues. Germline V gene lookup returns CDR1 LGHDT and CDR2 YNNKEL (reference sequence). V was pared by 1 base and J by 8 bases, with 3 bases of the junction left unmatched. Written as DNA, the CDR3 is TGTGCCAGCAGCCAAGTGTGGACAGGGGATTCACCCCTCCACTTT. The encoded protein is CASSQVWTGDSPLHF.

This clonotype was observed a few times. This CDR3 is CSVEGVTGELFF. DNA for the CDR3: TGCAGCGTTGAAGGGGTGACCGGGGAGCTGTTTTTT. The rearrangement joins TRBV29-1 to TRBJ2-2; D not certain. Trimming pared 1 base from V and 5 bases from J, leaving 5 bases between. Germline V gene data show CDR1 as SQVTM and CDR2 as ANQGSEA. The CDR3 is 12 residues long.

In this sample, this clonotype turned up many times. The chain is built from TRBV20-1 and TRBJ2-1; 12 nucleotides align to TRBD1. The CDR3 loop spans 14 amino acids. Germline CDR1 is DFQATT and CDR2 is SNEGSKA (reference sequence). Trimming removed 5 bases from V and 8 bases from J; junction bases left unmatched: 7. CDR3 sequence: CSAFTGTGGDEQFF. The CDR3 coding sequence is TGCAGTGCTTTTACCGGGACAGGGGGCGATGAGCAGTTCTTC.

The chain is built from TRBV20-1 and TRBJ2-5; D may match TRBD1 or TRBD2 (5 bases each). The CDR3 runs to 16 residues. Germline CDR1 and CDR2: DFQATT and SNEGSKA (reference sequence). Trimming cost V 7 bases and J 2 bases, with 23 bases left between them. CDR3 sequence (DNA): TGCAGTGTACTCCCGGGCCGCTTTTGGGGGCAAGAGACCCAGTACTTC. It is translated as CSVLPGRFWGQETQYF.

This clonotype was seen a handful of times. This chain links TRBV9 with TRBJ2-2, with 8 nucleotides matching TRBD1. The V gene's germline CDR1 is SGDLS and CDR2 YYNGEE. With V trimmed by 3 bases and J by 5 bases, 12 bases remained unmatched. The CDR3 is 17 residues long. In nucleotides, the CDR3 is TGTGCCAGCAGCGCGAAACGCCAGGGGGCGCGTACCGGGGAGCTGTTTTTT. Translating it yields CASSAKRQGARTGELFF.

There are a few counts of this clonotype. V gene TRBV18 combines with J gene TRBJ2-7; the match to TRBD2 covers 8 bases. The V segment lost 1 base and the J segment 7 bases; nucleotides outside the gene matches: 12. The length of the CDR3 is 16 residues. Germline-derived CDR1 and CDR2 are KGHSH and LQKENI. The CDR3 DNA is TGTGCCAGCTCACCACAGACGACTAGCGCCCCGAGGGAGCAGTACTTC. Its translation is CASSPQTTSAPREQYF.

The genes are TRBV5-1 and TRBJ1-4, with unresolved D. The V end was cut by 6 bases, the J end by 4 bases, with 10 bases between. The germline gives CDR1 SGHRS, CDR2 YFSETQ. The CDR3 contains 13 residues. The CDR3 sequence: CASTKESNEKLFF. In nucleotides, the CDR3 is TGCGCCAGCACCAAGGAGAGTAATGAAAAACTGTTTTTT.

This clonotype was observed at least ten times. The rearrangement uses TRBV30 and TRBJ2-1; D might be TRBD1 (5 bases). The V and J ends lost 3 bases and 3 bases respectively, with 9 bases between them. Germline CDR1 and CDR2: GTSNPN and SVGIG (reference sequence). This CDR3 has 13 amino acids. The CDR3 spells CAWSGDSYNEQFF. The CDR3 DNA is TGTGCCTGGAGCGGAGACAGCTACAATGAGCAGTTCTTC.

On this clonotype: Possible read error: a much larger clone is one base away. J is TRBJ2-7 and V is TRBV7-9, with 7 positions matching TRBD2. The CDR3 contains 15 residues. Germline loops: CDR1 SEHNR, CDR2 FQNEAQ (reference sequence). Trimming took 4 bases from V and 1 from J; bases not matched to a gene: 7. The CDR3 reads CASSSIGTTSYEQYF. As DNA, the CDR3 is TGTGCCAGCAGCTCGATCGGGACTACATCCTACGAGCAGTACTTC.

This clonotype was observed many times. The V call is TRBV2, the J call TRBJ2-1; 13 bases match TRBD2. After removal of 1 base from V and 12 bases from J, the junction contained 0 bases not matched to a gene. This CDR3 spans 13 amino acids. The germline gives CDR1 SNHLY, CDR2 FYNNEI. Written as DNA, the CDR3 is TGTGCCAGCAGTGAAGGACTAGCGGGGGGGCAGTTCTTC. Translation gives CASSEGLAGGQFF.

This clonotype was counted at least ten times. V and J are TRBV20-1 and TRBJ2-7; TRBD1 matches 8 bases. The CDR3 covers 15 residues. Germline-derived CDR1 and CDR2 are DFQATT and SNEGSKA (reference sequence). Trimming removed 0 bases from V and 5 bases from J; junction bases left unmatched: 9. The CDR3 protein is CSARDHGTGPNEQYF. The CDR3 DNA reads TGCAGTGCTAGAGATCATGGGACAGGACCTAACGAGCAGTACTTC.

The V gene is TRBV7-2, the J gene TRBJ1-4; TRBD1 might be the D (5 bases). Germline CDR1 reads SGHTA; CDR2 reads FQGNSA. The CDR3 contains 16 residues. Trimming left V 2 bases short and J 5 bases short, with 15 bases between. The CDR3 sequence is CASSLRQGEKNEKLFF. DNA of the CDR3: TGTGCCAGCAGCTTAAGGCAAGGGGAAAAAAATGAAAAACTGTTTTTT.

The chain employs TRBV11-1 and TRBJ2-1; D remains unclear. The germline V gene has CDR1 SGHAT and CDR2 FQDESV (reference sequence). V shed 4 bases and J shed 7 bases, with 11 bases lying between them. The CDR3 is 13 residues long. The CDR3 DNA sequence: TGTGCCAGCAGCTGGGGTGATATTAATGAGCAGTTCTTC. It specifies CASSWGDINEQFF.

The chain uses TRBV29-1 and TRBJ2-1; TRBD1 matches 8 bases. Germline lookup yields CDR1 SQVTM and CDR2 ANQGSEA. The CDR3 has 13 amino acids. With V trimmed by 6 bases and J by 4 bases, 5 bases remained unmatched. The CDR3 spells CSVRTGKYNEQFF. The CDR3 nucleotides are TGCAGCGTCAGGACAGGGAAATACAATGAGCAGTTCTTC.